This T cell receptor (beta chain) derives from a study of OX40 agonist ivuxolimab in advanced cancers. In the study overall: Males comprised roughly four fifths of the group, whose mean age was roughly 64 years (range roughly 20 to 85).

Sequencing used immunoSEQ multiplex PCR; TCRdb keeps in-frame clones, though not all of them. The sample consists of tens of thousands of clones, 90% to 95% of them appearing once. Findings and caveats of the study: The specificity for antigen of the expanded peripheral T cells was not determined.

Notes on this clone: Its antigen is not identified. The sample carries other DNA sequences with the same CDR3.

Trimming removed 3 bases at V and 1 base at J, with 9 bases between. The germline CDR1 and CDR2 sequences are LGHNA and YNFKEQ. CDR3 size: 14 residues. The receptor was derived from an adult with an advanced solid tumor such as melanoma, head and neck, liver or kidney cancer. The sample in question was CD4+ or CD8+ T cells sorted from blood, obtained in a trial of the OX40 agonist ivuxolimab. The chain is built from TRBV4-2 and TRBJ1-1, with D perhaps matching TRBD1 (6 bases). CDR3 amino acids: CASSHLDRNTEAFF. CDR3 in DNA: TGTGCCAGCAGCCATCTGGACAGGAACACTGAAGCTTTCTTT.